The clone carrying this T cell receptor beta chain was detected ten times or more. Its antigen is not identified. The authors made cDNA by 5'RACE with 10-nucleotide random UMIs. TCRdb called the 5' RACE reads again in MiXCR, with one record for every CDR3 protein. This sample has around 64,000 distinct CDR3 sequences, with about 12% found just once. After removal of 5 bases from V and 7 bases from J, the junction contained 3 bases not matched to a gene. Germline CDR1 KGHSH, CDR2 LQKENI. CDR3 size: 13 residues. The data were taken from a study of neurological immune-mediated disorders. Overall study findings and caveats: Subjects shared no identical expanded-clone CDR3 amino acid sequences, suggesting private TCR-beta repertoires in all groups.

Sequencing was done on a sample of PBMCs. The V call is TRBV18, the J call TRBJ2-4; 9 bases match TRBD1. The sequence was collected from a woman aged 55-75 years with HTLV-1-associated myelopathy (HAM/TSP). The CDR3 loop reads CASSTGGGNIQYF. The CDR3 nucleotides are TGTGCCAGCTCAACAGGGGGCGGGAACATTCAGTACTTC.